This TCR beta chain was retrieved from a study of T cell changes during pregnancy in multiple sclerosis. The CDR3 is 14 residues long. CDR1 and CDR2 from the germline V gene are SGHRS and YFSETQ. The germline V and J ends were trimmed by 0 bases and 7 bases, with 11 bases remaining between them. Sequencing used immunoSEQ multiplex PCR; TCRdb keeps in-frame clones, though not all of them. The table has fewer than 140,000 clones, 80% to 95% seen once. This clonotype originated in a female donor with multiple sclerosis, enrolled in a pregnancy study. J is TRBJ2-1 and V is TRBV5-1; D remains unclear. The sequencing used peripheral blood, collected after pregnancy. As DNA, the CDR3 is TGCGCCAGCAGCTTGGGGTCTCCAGGAAATGAGCAGTTCTTC. This encodes CASSLGSPGNEQFF. The full variable domain, its missing parts supplied by reference TRBV5-1 and TRBJ2-1, is KAGVTQTPRYLIKTRGQQVTLSCSPISGHRSVSWYQQTPGQGLQFLFEYFSETQRNKGNFPGRFSGRQFSNSRSEMNVSTLELGDSALYLCASSLGSPGNEQFFGPGTRLTVL.